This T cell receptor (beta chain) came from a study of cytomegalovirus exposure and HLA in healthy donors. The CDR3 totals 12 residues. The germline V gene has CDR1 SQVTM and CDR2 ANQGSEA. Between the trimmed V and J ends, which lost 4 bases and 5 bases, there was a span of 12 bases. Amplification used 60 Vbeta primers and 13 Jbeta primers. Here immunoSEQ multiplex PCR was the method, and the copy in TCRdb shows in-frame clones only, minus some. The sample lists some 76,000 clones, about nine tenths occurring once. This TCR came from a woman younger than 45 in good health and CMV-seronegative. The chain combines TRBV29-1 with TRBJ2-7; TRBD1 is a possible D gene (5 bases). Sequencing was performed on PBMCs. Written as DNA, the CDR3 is TGCAGCGTTGTTCCGACAGCGAACGAGCAGTACTTC. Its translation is CSVVPTANEQYF.